This TCR beta chain was sequenced during a study of T-cell memory formation after mild COVID-19 (TCRdb year 2021). Study-level background: TCR sequence clusters from the two donors were found to be largely donor specific. In a couple of donors, T-cell clones that expanded and contracted after mild COVID-19 were followed by sequencing TCRalpha and TCRbeta repertoires longitudinally. The cohort comprised two young, previously healthy adult volunteers, one female and one male. What the authors observed across the whole study: Clones contracting from day 15 to 85 had balanced CD4/CD8 phenotypes, while a second wave expanding from day 15 to 37 was biased towards CD4+. Contracting CD4+ clones turned up mainly in the CM and EM memory subsets, whereas EMRA was where CD8+ clones were enriched. Only two mild cases were covered by the study, and larger cohorts that include severe cases with pre-infection samples were considered necessary. Some responding clones were detected in pre-infection memory, which suggested that pre-existing cross-reactive memory T cells had joined the SARS-CoV-2 response. SARS-CoV-2 specificity of the second-wave clones peaking on day 37 was not confirmed.

This clonotype was recorded a few times. Its target antigen remains unknown. The sample holds no much larger clone one base away, and base qualities are not on file. The listed sequencing device is Illumina NovaSeq 6000. cDNA libraries for TCRalpha and TCRbeta were prepared by 5'RACE using constant-segment primers, with sample barcodes and unique molecular identifiers added. RNA was extracted from every sample with Trizol reagent. Amplification of the libraries took two PCR steps, and the second step added a second sample barcode plus Illumina TruSeq adapters. The libraries were sequenced on an Illumina NovaSeq using 2 x 150 bp paired-end reads. The original methods were these. With migec v1.2.7, reads were demultiplexed and then collapsed into UMI-guided consensus sequences. Using mixcr v2.1.11, the UMI consensuses were aligned to TRA and TRB V and J templates and assembled into clonotypes. Expanded or contracted clonotypes were those called significant by both edgeR and NoisET, with noise models trained on biological replicates. edgeR calls used a false discovery rate-adjusted p below 0.01 and a log2 fold-change threshold of 1. PCA with hierarchical clustering of max-normalized trajectories of the 1000 most abundant clonotypes was used as exploratory dynamics analysis. Each responding clone was given a CD4 or CD8 phenotype based on the CD4+ and CD8+ repertoires, which had been sequenced separately. TCRdb took the public reads, trimmed them with fastp at Q25, ran MiXCR for clone calling and kept in-frame beta chains. Rows with one shared CDR3 protein collapse into an entry with the most common genes and DNA. TCRdb's processing, not the authors' own work, is the source of the V and J calls. The sample records over 150,000 distinct CDR3 sequences, 18% of which are singletons. The top ten clones comprise around 3.9% of the sample.

At the junction V is shortened by 6 bases and J by 3 bases, with 12 bases in between. The CDR3 spans 13 residues, from the cysteine through the phenylalanine. The sequence is cut down to CDR3 DNA, 39 bases in frame from base 1. Reading the germline V gene (reference sequence) gives CDR1 DFQATT and CDR2 SNEGSKA. Ficoll-Paque density gradient centrifugation was used to isolate PBMCs. This sequence was found in a young man who had mild COVID-19 (a few samples of this study predate the infection). The sample titles of this study are shuffled in the database, so cell type and time point are left out; the donor was told from shared clones. The sequencing sample was made of PBMCs or a T cell subset sorted from them (not recorded which). The chain uses TRBV20-1 and TRBJ1-5; the D gene remains uncertain. The CDR3 protein: CSARPGLNQPQHF. The nucleotides read TGCAGTGCCCGCCCGGGCCTCAATCAGCCCCAGCATTTT.